This TCR beta chain was captured in a study of T cells in Graves' hyperthyroidism and ophthalmopathy. Regarding the study as a whole: The authors' 13 V-J model separated ophthalmopathy from stable hyperthyroidism. The model identified upcoming ophthalmopathy a median 6.5 months ahead of onset.

From germline, CDR1 is SGHAT and CDR2 FQNNGV. The length of the CDR3 is 14 residues. V was cut by 0 bases and J by 2 bases, with 6 bases left in between. TCR beta CDR3 sequences were amplified from RNA transcripts. Carried out on the TCR CDR3, a first-round RT-PCR used the HTBI primer set. A single record per CDR3 protein comes from TCRdb applying MiXCR to the multiplex PCR reads. The sample holds around 300,000 distinct CDR3 sequences; roughly 13% are singletons and the top ten take about 37%. This clonotype was observed many times. The antigen is unknown. The clonotype was recovered from a woman aged 40-49 years with Graves' ophthalmopathy. The J gene is TRBJ2-3, the V gene TRBV11-2, with D uncertain. The sample taken for sequencing was blood. The CDR3 region is CASSLDVITDTQYF. The CDR3 DNA follows: TGTGCCAGCAGCTTAGATGTGATCACAGATACGCAGTATTTT.